This TCR beta chain was documented in a study of blood T cell repertoires in COVID-19. Study-level background: T cells, B-cell-depleted T cells, or PBMCs provided the cDNA or gDNA that served as material.

Original data processing: Reference gene primer amplification yielded estimated nucleated cell counts. Clones were sequenced by immunoSEQ multiplex PCR, and TCRdb holds only the in-frame ones, with some missing. That table gives V, J and clone size, and the DNA gave D and trimming. Among fewer than 200,000 clones, approximately 82% were seen once, and the ten largest hold roughly 4%. This clone was counted once. The sequenced sample was PBMCs or T cells enriched from blood (not recorded which). The sequence derives from a woman in her forties or fifties in a cohort exposed to, infected with or recovered from COVID-19 (not recorded which).

CDR3 region: CASSTGTGWAEAFF. CDR3 sequence (DNA): TGTGCCAGCAGCACCGGGACAGGTTGGGCTGAAGCTTTCTTT. The chain carries TRBV5-4 and TRBJ1-1, with 8 bases matching TRBD1. Trimming at V came to 4 bases and at J to 6 bases, leaving 8 bases not matched to a gene. The CDR3 extends over 14 amino acids. In germline, CDR1 is SGHNT, CDR2 YYREEE (reference sequence).